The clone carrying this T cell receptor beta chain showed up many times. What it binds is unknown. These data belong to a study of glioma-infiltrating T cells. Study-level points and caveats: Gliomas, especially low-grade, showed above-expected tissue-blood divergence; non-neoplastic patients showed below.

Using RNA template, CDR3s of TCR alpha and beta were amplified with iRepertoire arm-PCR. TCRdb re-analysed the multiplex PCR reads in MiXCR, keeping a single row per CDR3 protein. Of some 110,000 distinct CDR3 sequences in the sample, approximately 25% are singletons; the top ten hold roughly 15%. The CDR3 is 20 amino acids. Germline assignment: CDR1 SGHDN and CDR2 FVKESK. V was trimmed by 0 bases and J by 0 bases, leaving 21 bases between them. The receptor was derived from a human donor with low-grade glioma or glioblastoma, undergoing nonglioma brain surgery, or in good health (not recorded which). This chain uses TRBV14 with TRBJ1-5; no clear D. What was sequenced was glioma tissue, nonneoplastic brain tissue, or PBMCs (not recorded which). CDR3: CASSQDRRAPENHSNQPQHF. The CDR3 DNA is TGTGCCAGCAGCCAAGATCGGAGGGCCCCAGAGAACCATAGCAATCAGCCCCAGCATTTT.